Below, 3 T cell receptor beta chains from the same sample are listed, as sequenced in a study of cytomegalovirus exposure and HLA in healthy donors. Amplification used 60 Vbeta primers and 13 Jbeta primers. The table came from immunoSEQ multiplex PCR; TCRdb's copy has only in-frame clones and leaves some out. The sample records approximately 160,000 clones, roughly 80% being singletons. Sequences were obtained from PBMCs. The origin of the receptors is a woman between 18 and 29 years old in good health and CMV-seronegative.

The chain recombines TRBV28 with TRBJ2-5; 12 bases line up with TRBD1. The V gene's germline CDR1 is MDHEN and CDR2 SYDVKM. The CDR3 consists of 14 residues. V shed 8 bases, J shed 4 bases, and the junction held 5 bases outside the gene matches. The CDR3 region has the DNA TGTGCCAGCTATGGGACAGGGGGCATAGAGACCCAGTACTTC. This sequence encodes CASYGTGGIETQYF.

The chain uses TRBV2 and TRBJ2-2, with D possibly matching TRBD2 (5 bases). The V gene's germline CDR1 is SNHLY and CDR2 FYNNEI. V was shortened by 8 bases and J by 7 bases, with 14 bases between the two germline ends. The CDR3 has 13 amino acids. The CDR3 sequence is CASQEVVGGELFF. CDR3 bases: TGTGCCAGCCAGGAGGTAGTAGGCGGGGAGCTGTTTTTT.

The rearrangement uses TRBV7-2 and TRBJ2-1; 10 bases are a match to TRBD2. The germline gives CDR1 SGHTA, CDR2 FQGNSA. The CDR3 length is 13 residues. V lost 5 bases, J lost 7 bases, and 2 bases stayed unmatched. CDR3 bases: TGTGCCAGCAGCAGAGCGGGAGGGAATGAGCAGTTCTTC. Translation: CASSRAGGNEQFF.